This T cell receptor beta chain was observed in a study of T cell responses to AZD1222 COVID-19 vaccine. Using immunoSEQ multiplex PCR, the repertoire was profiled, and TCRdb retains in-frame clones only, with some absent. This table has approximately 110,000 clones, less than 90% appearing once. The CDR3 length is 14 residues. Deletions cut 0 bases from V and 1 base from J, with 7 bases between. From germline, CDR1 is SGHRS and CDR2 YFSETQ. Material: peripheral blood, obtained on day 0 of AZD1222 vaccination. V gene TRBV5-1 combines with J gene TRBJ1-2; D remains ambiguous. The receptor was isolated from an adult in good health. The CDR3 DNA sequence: TGCGCCAGCAGCTTGGCGGGCAGTAACTATGGCTACACCTTC. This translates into CASSLAGSNYGYTF.